These T cell receptor beta chains were read from a single sample in a study of blood T cell repertoires in COVID-19. Generated by immunoSEQ multiplex PCR, the TCRdb table keeps only in-frame clones and is missing some. Counted here are approximately 160,000 clones, roughly 84% occurring once; the ten biggest clones make up 7%. The sample comprised PBMCs or T cells enriched from blood (not recorded which). These receptor sequences come from a woman aged 50 to 60 who had recovered from COVID-19. The CDR3 runs from the conserved cysteine through the conserved F or W. D genes are given only for firm matches. The listing skips clone size in some rows; elsewhere it reads once, few, many or a size class.

D gene: TRBD2
V gene: TRBV10-3
J gene: TRBJ2-1
clone size: -
CDR3 DNA: TGTGCCATCAGTGAGGGGACTAGCGGGCTCTACAATGAGCAGTTCTTC
CDR3 protein: CAISEGTSGLYNEQFF

D gene: -
V gene: TRBV18
J gene: TRBJ2-1
clone size: -
CDR3 DNA: TGTGCCAGCTCACCTAGCGTTTCCACAAGCAATGAGCAGTTCTTC
CDR3 protein: CASSPSVSTSNEQFF

D gene: -
V gene: TRBV5-4
J gene: TRBJ2-5
clone size: -
CDR3 DNA: TGTGCCAGCAGCTTGGGGGGGCCAGAAGAGACCCAGTACTTC
CDR3 protein: CASSLGGPEETQYF

D gene: -
V gene: TRBV19
J gene: TRBJ1-3
clone size: -
CDR3 DNA: TGTGCCAGTAGCCGGACAGCGGCAAACTCTGGAAACACCATATATTTT
CDR3 protein: CASSRTAANSGNTIYF

D gene: TRBD2
V gene: TRBV27
J gene: TRBJ2-2
clone size: few
CDR3 DNA: TGTGCCAGCAGTTTAGAGGGACTAGCGTTTAACACCGGGGAGCTGTTTTTT
CDR3 protein: CASSLEGLAFNTGELFF

D gene: -
V gene: TRBV5-6
J gene: TRBJ1-1
clone size: -
CDR3 DNA: TGTGCCAGCAGCTTGGGTCTCGTCGGGGGTGAAGCTTTCTTT
CDR3 protein: CASSLGLVGGEAFF

D gene: TRBD2
V gene: TRBV3-1/TRBV3-2
J gene: TRBJ2-1
clone size: -
CDR3 DNA: TGTGCTAGCAGCCCCCTAGCGGGAGGGCCGGGAGATGAGCAGTTCTTC
CDR3 protein: CASSPLAGGPGDEQFF

D gene: TRBD2
V gene: TRBV7-2
J gene: TRBJ2-1
clone size: -
CDR3 DNA: TGTGCCAGCAGCTTAAGTGGACTAGCGGGGAGCTCCTACAATGAGCAGTTCTTC
CDR3 protein: CASSLSGLAGSSYNEQFF

D gene: -
V gene: TRBV5-6
J gene: TRBJ1-1
clone size: -
CDR3 DNA: TGTGCCAGCAGCTTGCAGGTCCCAGGGCCTGAAGCTTTCTTT
CDR3 protein: CASSLQVPGPEAFF

D gene: TRBD2
V gene: TRBV7-2
J gene: TRBJ2-7
clone size: -
CDR3 DNA: TGTGCCAGCAGCTTATTAGCTAGCGGGACTTACGAGCAGTACTTC
CDR3 protein: CASSLLASGTYEQYF

D gene: -
V gene: TRBV7-9
J gene: TRBJ1-4
clone size: -
CDR3 DNA: TGTGCCAGCAGCCTCGACAGAACCTCTTTGGATGAAAAACTGTTTTTT
CDR3 protein: CASSLDRTSLDEKLFF

D gene: -
V gene: TRBV6-2/TRBV6-3
J gene: TRBJ1-1
clone size: -
CDR3 DNA: TGTGCCAGCAGTCCGTGGGGCGGCACTGAAGCTTTCTTT
CDR3 protein: CASSPWGGTEAFF

D gene: -
V gene: TRBV19
J gene: TRBJ1-4
clone size: -
CDR3 DNA: TGTGCCAGTAGTATCCTCACCCAGGGAAAGAGAGAAAAACTGTTTTTT
CDR3 protein: CASSILTQGKREKLFF

D gene: -
V gene: TRBV28
J gene: TRBJ1-6
clone size: once
CDR3 DNA: TGTGCCAGCAGTTCAGGGACTTATAATAATTCACCCCTCCACTTT
CDR3 protein: CASSSGTYNNSPLHF

D gene: TRBD2
V gene: TRBV5-1
J gene: TRBJ2-5
clone size: -
CDR3 DNA: TGCGCCAGCAGCTTGTCGATCGGGACTAGGAGAGAGACCCAGTACTTC
CDR3 protein: CASSLSIGTRRETQYF

D gene: TRBD2
V gene: TRBV4-2
J gene: TRBJ2-1
clone size: -
CDR3 DNA: TGTGCCAGCAGCCCGGGACTAGCGGGATTGAATGAGCAGTTCTTC
CDR3 protein: CASSPGLAGLNEQFF

D gene: TRBD1
V gene: TRBV19
J gene: TRBJ1-5
clone size: -
CDR3 DNA: TGTGCCAGTGCGGGACAGGGGGCGTATATAGAAGGTCAGCCCCAGCATTTT
CDR3 protein: CASAGQGAYIEGQPQHF

D gene: TRBD1
V gene: TRBV7-2
J gene: TRBJ2-2
clone size: -
CDR3 DNA: TGTGCCAGCAGGTTCACAGGGGTAACCGGGGAGCTGTTTTTT
CDR3 protein: CASRFTGVTGELFF

D gene: TRBD1
V gene: TRBV28
J gene: TRBJ1-1
clone size: -
CDR3 DNA: TGTGCCAGCAGTTTAAGATACAGGGGAAAGACTGAAGCTTTCTTT
CDR3 protein: CASSLRYRGKTEAFF

D gene: -
V gene: TRBV7-6
J gene: TRBJ2-3
clone size: -
CDR3 DNA: TGTGCCAGCAGCTCGCCGGGACTGCCCACAGATACGCAGTATTTT
CDR3 protein: CASSSPGLPTDTQYF

D gene: -
V gene: TRBV6-2/TRBV6-3
J gene: TRBJ1-5
clone size: -
CDR3 DNA: TGTGCCAGCAGTTACTCGTCGGGGAATCAGCCCCAGCATTTT
CDR3 protein: CASSYSSGNQPQHF

D gene: TRBD1
V gene: TRBV11-2
J gene: TRBJ1-2
clone size: -
CDR3 DNA: TGTGCCAGCAGCTCTACAGGGGGCAACTATGGCTACACCTTC
CDR3 protein: CASSSTGGNYGYTF

D gene: -
V gene: TRBV5-1
J gene: TRBJ2-5
clone size: few
CDR3 DNA: TGCGCCAGCAGCTTGGCATCAGGGAGGCAAGAGACCCAGTACTTC
CDR3 protein: CASSLASGRQETQYF

D gene: -
V gene: TRBV5-4
J gene: TRBJ2-5
clone size: -
CDR3 DNA: TGTGCCAGCAGCTCCCCCACAGAAATCCAAGAGACCCAGTACTTC
CDR3 protein: CASSSPTEIQETQYF

D gene: TRBD1
V gene: TRBV4-1
J gene: TRBJ2-2
clone size: -
CDR3 DNA: TGCGCCAGCAGCCGGCTTCCGGGACAGGGGGGGTCCGGGGAGCTGTTTTTT
CDR3 protein: CASSRLPGQGGSGELFF

D gene: -
V gene: TRBV11-2
J gene: TRBJ1-2
clone size: -
CDR3 DNA: TGTGCCAGCAGCCCCCAGTGGGGCTACACCTTC
CDR3 protein: CASSPQWGYTF

D gene: TRBD1
V gene: TRBV7-9
J gene: TRBJ2-7
clone size: -
CDR3 DNA: TGTGCCAGCAGCCAATTCACCGGGACAGGGGCCTCCTACGAGCAGTACTTC
CDR3 protein: CASSQFTGTGASYEQYF

D gene: TRBD1
V gene: TRBV5-1
J gene: TRBJ2-5
clone size: once
CDR3 DNA: TGCGCCAGCAGCTTGGCTGAGTCTAGGACAGGGCAGTACTTC
CDR3 protein: CASSLAESRTGQYF

D gene: TRBD2
V gene: TRBV4-1
J gene: TRBJ2-7
clone size: -
CDR3 DNA: TGCGCCAGCAGCCAAGCTAGCGGAGTCTCCTACGAGCAGTACTTC
CDR3 protein: CASSQASGVSYEQYF

D gene: TRBD2
V gene: TRBV5-1
J gene: TRBJ2-1
clone size: -
CDR3 DNA: TGCGCCAGCAGCTTTAGCGGGAGGGCCTCTAGGACCTACAATGAGCAGTTCTTC
CDR3 protein: CASSFSGRASRTYNEQFF

D gene: TRBD2
V gene: TRBV7-9
J gene: TRBJ2-3
clone size: -
CDR3 DNA: TGTGCCAGCAGCTTTCTTAGCGGGAGGGCCGCAGATACGCAGTATTTT
CDR3 protein: CASSFLSGRAADTQYF

D gene: TRBD1
V gene: TRBV10-2
J gene: TRBJ1-5
clone size: -
CDR3 DNA: TGCGCCAGCGACCGGGACAGGGAACATCAGCCCCAGCATTTT
CDR3 protein: CASDRDREHQPQHF

D gene: TRBD2
V gene: TRBV9
J gene: TRBJ2-1
clone size: -
CDR3 DNA: TGTGCCAGCAGCCCCTTGACTAGCGGGAGGGCCGAGCAGTTCTTC
CDR3 protein: CASSPLTSGRAEQFF

D gene: -
V gene: TRBV6-1
J gene: TRBJ1-3
clone size: few
CDR3 DNA: TGTGCCAGCAGTGAAGTGGCAGGGACTGGAAACACCATATATTTT
CDR3 protein: CASSEVAGTGNTIYF

D gene: TRBD1
V gene: TRBV6-5
J gene: TRBJ1-1
clone size: -
CDR3 DNA: TGTGCCAGCAGTTACGGGGCAGGGGGGACCACTGAAGCTTTCTTT
CDR3 protein: CASSYGAGGTTEAFF

D gene: -
V gene: TRBV6-5
J gene: TRBJ2-7
clone size: -
CDR3 DNA: TGTGCCAGCAGTTACGGTGCGGGCCCCTACGAGCAGTACTTC
CDR3 protein: CASSYGAGPYEQYF

D gene: TRBD2
V gene: TRBV28
J gene: TRBJ2-6
clone size: once
CDR3 DNA: TGTGCCAGCAGACCGGGGGGGACTGGGGCCAACGTCCTGACTTTC
CDR3 protein: CASRPGGTGANVLTF

D gene: TRBD2
V gene: TRBV5-4
J gene: TRBJ2-7
clone size: -
CDR3 DNA: TGTGCCAGCACCACTAGCGGGAGTCGGTACGAGCAGTACTTC
CDR3 protein: CASTTSGSRYEQYF

D gene: -
V gene: TRBV4-1
J gene: TRBJ1-2
clone size: -
CDR3 DNA: TGCGCCAGCAGCCAGGAGCCTTACACCGAATATGGCTACACCTTC
CDR3 protein: CASSQEPYTEYGYTF

D gene: -
V gene: TRBV19
J gene: TRBJ2-4
clone size: -
CDR3 DNA: TGTGCCAGTAGACGACCTGGGACGGGGGACATTCAGTACTTC
CDR3 protein: CASRRPGTGDIQYF

D gene: TRBD1
V gene: TRBV3-1/TRBV3-2
J gene: TRBJ2-7
clone size: -
CDR3 DNA: TGTGCCAGCAGCCAAGGCAGGACAGGGAGATTTTCCTACGAGCAGTACTTC
CDR3 protein: CASSQGRTGRFSYEQYF

D gene: -
V gene: TRBV4-2
J gene: TRBJ1-4
clone size: -
CDR3 DNA: TGTGCCAGCAGCCAAGGCTCAACAGGGATTAATGAAAAACTGTTTTTT
CDR3 protein: CASSQGSTGINEKLFF

D gene: -
V gene: TRBV19
J gene: TRBJ1-2
clone size: once
CDR3 DNA: TGTGCCAGTAGTCCACTTGAACGGAGGGACTATGGCTACACCTTC
CDR3 protein: CASSPLERRDYGYTF

D gene: -
V gene: TRBV2
J gene: TRBJ2-5
clone size: -
CDR3 DNA: TGTGCCACCTCACTACGGGGACAAGAGACCCAGTACTTC
CDR3 protein: CATSLRGQETQYF

D gene: TRBD1
V gene: TRBV19
J gene: TRBJ2-4
clone size: -
CDR3 DNA: TGTGCCAGTAGCCGGGCGCAGGGGGCTAACATTCAGTACTTC
CDR3 protein: CASSRAQGANIQYF

D gene: -
V gene: TRBV18
J gene: TRBJ2-7
clone size: -
CDR3 DNA: TGTGCCAGCTCACCTGACTTGACTGCCTACGAGCAGTACTTC
CDR3 protein: CASSPDLTAYEQYF

D gene: TRBD1
V gene: TRBV18
J gene: TRBJ2-7
clone size: -
CDR3 DNA: TGTGCCAGCTCACCACCGACAGGGAAGGGCGAGCAGTACTTC
CDR3 protein: CASSPPTGKGEQYF

D gene: -
V gene: TRBV19
J gene: TRBJ2-5
clone size: -
CDR3 DNA: TGTGCCAGTAGTGATGGCATAGCGACGGGTAAAGAGACCCAGTACTTC
CDR3 protein: CASSDGIATGKETQYF

D gene: -
V gene: TRBV9
J gene: TRBJ2-7
clone size: -
CDR3 DNA: TGTGCCAATATTTTCGAGCAGTACTTC
CDR3 protein: CANIFEQYF